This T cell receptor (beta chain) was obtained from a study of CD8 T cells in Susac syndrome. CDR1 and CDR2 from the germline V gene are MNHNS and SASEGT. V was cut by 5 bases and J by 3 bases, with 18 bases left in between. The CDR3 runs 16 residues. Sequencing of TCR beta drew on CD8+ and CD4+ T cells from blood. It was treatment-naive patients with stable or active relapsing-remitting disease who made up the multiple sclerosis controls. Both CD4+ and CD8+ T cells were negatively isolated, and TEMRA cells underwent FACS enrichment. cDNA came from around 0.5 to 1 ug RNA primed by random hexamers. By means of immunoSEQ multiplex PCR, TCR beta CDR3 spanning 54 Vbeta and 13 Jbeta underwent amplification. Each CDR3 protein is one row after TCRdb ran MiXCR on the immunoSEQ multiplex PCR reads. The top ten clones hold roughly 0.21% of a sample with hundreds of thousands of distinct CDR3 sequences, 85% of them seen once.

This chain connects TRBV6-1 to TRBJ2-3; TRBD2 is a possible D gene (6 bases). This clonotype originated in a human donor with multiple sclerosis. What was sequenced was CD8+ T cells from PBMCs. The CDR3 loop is CASSRDGGKGTDTQYF. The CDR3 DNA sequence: TGTGCCAGCAGTAGGGACGGCGGGAAGGGGACAGATACGCAGTATTTT.